This T cell receptor beta chain is drawn from a study of blood T cell repertoires in COVID-19. Study at large: The samples span acute and convalescent COVID-19 from the United States, Italy and Spain. T cells, B-cell-depleted T cells, or PBMCs provided the cDNA or gDNA that served as material.

In the original processing: By means of reference gene primer amplification, nucleated cell counts were estimated. Libraries were prepared by immunoSEQ multiplex PCR; TCRdb keeps only in-frame clonotypes and omits some of them. From that table come the V and J calls and clone size; the DNA was used to work out D and trimming. The sample yields roughly 100,000 clones, around 90% seen once. J was trimmed by 1 base and V by 1 base; bases with no gene match: 2. Germline CDR1 reads SGHRS; CDR2 reads YFSETQ. This CDR3 is 15 amino acids long. The rearrangement joins TRBV5-1 to TRBJ1-1, with 9 bases fitting TRBD1. The clonotype comes from a human donor with COVID-19, enrolled during active disease. The donor label of this sample is uncertain. The sequenced sample consisted of peripheral blood. The CDR3 nucleotides are TGCGCCAGCAGCTTGACAGGGGGCGGGAACACTGAAGCTTTCTTT. Residues: CASSLTGGGNTEAFF.